Included here is one T cell receptor beta chain sequence, with context. What it binds is not known. The junction shows a germline mismatch at one end, possibly a read error. CDR1 and CDR2 from the germline V gene are MNHEY and SMNVEV (reference sequence). The CDR3 consists of 15 residues. This entry comes from a study of T-cell memory formation after mild COVID-19. Broader study findings: Among contracting clones, CD4+ were mainly CM/EM and CD8+ enriched in EMRA.

TCRdb reprocessed the 5' RACE reads via MiXCR and lists one record per CDR3 protein. The sample comprises 400,000 to 500,000 distinct CDR3 sequences, over 15% of which are singletons, and around 8.4% rests with the top ten. This chain uses TRBV27 with TRBJ2-7; 9 bases match TRBD2. The sequenced sample consisted of PBMCs or a T cell subset sorted from them (not recorded which). This receptor was identified in an adult woman who had mild COVID-19 (a few samples of this study predate the infection). Cell type and time point are not known. The CDR3 DNA sequence: TGTGCCAGCAGTTTAGCGGGAGGGGTTTCCTACGAGAAGTACTTC. Protein: CASSLAGGVSYEKYF.